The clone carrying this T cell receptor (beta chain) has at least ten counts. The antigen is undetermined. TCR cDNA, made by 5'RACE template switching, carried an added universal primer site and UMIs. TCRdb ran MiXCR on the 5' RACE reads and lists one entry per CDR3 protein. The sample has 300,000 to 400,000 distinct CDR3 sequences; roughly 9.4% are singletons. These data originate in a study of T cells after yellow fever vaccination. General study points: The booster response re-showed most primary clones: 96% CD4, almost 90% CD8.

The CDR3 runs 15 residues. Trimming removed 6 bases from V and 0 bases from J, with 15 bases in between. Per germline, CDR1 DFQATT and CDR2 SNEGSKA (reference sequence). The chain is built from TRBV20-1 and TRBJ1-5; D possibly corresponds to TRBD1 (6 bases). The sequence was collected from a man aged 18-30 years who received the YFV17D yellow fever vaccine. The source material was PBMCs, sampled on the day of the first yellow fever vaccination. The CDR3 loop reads CSAMGRGYSNQPQHF. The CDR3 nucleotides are TGCAGTGCCATGGGCAGGGGATATAGCAATCAGCCCCAGCATTTT.